This is a list of T cell receptor beta chains from one sample in a study of response to subunit inactivated influenza vaccine. TCRdb recomputed calls from the RT-PCR reads with MiXCR, one row per CDR3 protein. The sample includes under 200,000 distinct CDR3 sequences, approximately 10% of them seen just once. This sample comprised non-naive T cells sorted from PBMCs, obtained about 40 days after vaccination. These receptor sequences come from a man aged 50 to 59 who received an inactivated influenza vaccine. Both conserved end residues are part of each CDR3. Each record gives: CDR3 DNA, CDR3 protein, clone size, D gene, J gene, CDR3 length, V gene. D genes are given only for firm matches. Not every row has a clone size; where given, it reads once, few, many or a size class.

TGCGCCAGCAGCGCGGCGGGGTCGGGGGAGACCCAGTACTTC,CASSAAGSGETQYF,few,NA,TRBJ2-5,14,TRBV5-1
TGTGCCAGCAGCTTAGGAGGGGGCCCGACTAATGAAAAACTGTTTTTT,CASSLGGGPTNEKLFF,NA,TRBD1,TRBJ1-4,16,TRBV7-8
TGTGCCAGCAGTAAACAGGGCCATGAGCAGTTCTTC,CASSKQGHEQFF,many,NA,TRBJ2-1,12,TRBV12-3/TRBV12-4
TGTGCCAGCAGTTACTCGAACAGTGGCTACACCTTC,CASSYSNSGYTF,few,NA,TRBJ1-2,12,TRBV6-5
TGTGCCAGCAGCTTGGGACAGTTTAGTGAGCAGTACTTC,CASSLGQFSEQYF,few,TRBD1,TRBJ2-7,13,TRBV27
TGTGCCAGCAGCTCCTCAGCCCGGGGACAGCTTTATGGCTACACCTTC,CASSSSARGQLYGYTF,NA,TRBD1,TRBJ1-2,16,TRBV7-9
TGCAGTGCTAGGAGGGGTCGGGGGACAGGGGCTAGCTCCTACGAGCAGTACTTC,CSARRGRGTGASSYEQYF,NA,TRBD1,TRBJ2-7,18,TRBV20-1
TGTGCCACCAGCAGAGGGGAGCCAGGACCCAAGTACTTC,CATSRGEPGPKYF,NA,NA,TRBJ2-7,13,TRBV15
TGCGCCAGCAGAGGCGTGGAGACCCAGTACTTC,CASRGVETQYF,many,NA,TRBJ2-5,11,TRBV4-1
TGTGCCACCAGTGGGGGGGCCAACACCGGGGAGCTGTTTTTT,CATSGGANTGELFF,NA,NA,TRBJ2-2,14,TRBV24-1
TGCGCCAGCAGCGAGACCGGGACATTCGCGGGTACTGAAGCTTTCTTT,CASSETGTFAGTEAFF,NA,NA,TRBJ1-1,16,TRBV5-1
TGTGCCACCGCTCGAGGGGCGGGGGTATACAATGAGCAGTTCTTC,CATARGAGVYNEQFF,few,TRBD2,TRBJ2-1,15,TRBV6-2/TRBV6-3
TGTGCCAGCAGCTGGACAGGAAGTAATGAAAAACTGTTTTTT,CASSWTGSNEKLFF,NA,TRBD1,TRBJ1-4,14,TRBV7-9
TGTGCCAGCAGCTTAACGTCTAGCGGGTTTGATACGCAGTATTTT,CASSLTSSGFDTQYF,many,TRBD2,TRBJ2-3,15,TRBV7-9
TGTGCCAGCTCCAGGGACAGGGGAAACTCACCCCTCCACTTT,CASSRDRGNSPLHF,few,TRBD1,TRBJ1-6,14,TRBV18
TGTGCCTGGAGTGTAAGGGTCGAGCAGTACTTC,CAWSVRVEQYF,NA,NA,TRBJ2-7,11,TRBV30
TGTGCCAGCAGTCTAGCGGTCTGGAACATTCAGTACTTC,CASSLAVWNIQYF,many,TRBD2,TRBJ2-4,13,TRBV7-2
TGTGCCAGCAGTGAAGCGCTTCTGAGCTCCTACAATGAGCAGTTCTTC,CASSEALLSSYNEQFF,NA,NA,TRBJ2-1,16,TRBV2
TGTGCCAGTAGTAACGGACTAGCGGGAGTTGAGCAGTTCTTC,CASSNGLAGVEQFF,few,TRBD2,TRBJ2-1,14,TRBV19
TGTGCCAGCAGCGCCCTCTTGGACAGGGAAGGCTATGGCTACACCTTC,CASSALLDREGYGYTF,many,TRBD1,TRBJ1-2,16,TRBV3-1
TGTGCCAGCAGGACAGCGGGAGTGGAGAGCATTCAGTACTTC,CASRTAGVESIQYF,few,TRBD2,TRBJ2-4,14,TRBV28
TGTGCCAGCAGTAGGACAGGGGCGGATTCACCCCTCCACTTT,CASSRTGADSPLHF,few,TRBD1,TRBJ1-6,14,TRBV2
TGCGCCAGCAGCCCACAGACTAGCGGTATGGGAGAGACCCAGTACTTC,CASSPQTSGMGETQYF,NA,TRBD2,TRBJ2-5,16,TRBV5-1
TGTGCCAGCAGTCCTTGGGGCGGGTATGAGCAGTTCTTC,CASSPWGGYEQFF,many,NA,TRBJ2-1,13,TRBV27
TGTGCCACCAGTACAGGGGCGATGAACACTGAAGCTTTCTTT,CATSTGAMNTEAFF,NA,TRBD1,TRBJ1-1,14,TRBV24-1
TGTGCCAGCAGCTGGACTAGGGGGGAGACCCAGTACTTC,CASSWTRGETQYF,NA,NA,TRBJ2-5,13,TRBV7-3
TGTGCCAGCAGCCCAGGATTGAGCGGCTCTGGAAACACCATATATTTT,CASSPGLSGSGNTIYF,NA,NA,TRBJ1-3,16,TRBV28
TGCAGCGTGAAGGGGCAGGCCTACGAGCAGTACTTC,CSVKGQAYEQYF,few,NA,TRBJ2-7,12,TRBV29-1
TGTGCCAGCAGTGAACCACTGCGGGACTTCTCCTACGAGCAGTACTTC,CASSEPLRDFSYEQYF,NA,NA,TRBJ2-7,16,TRBV2
TGTGCCAGCAGCCCGGGACAGAGATGGAACAATGAGCAGTTCTTC,CASSPGQRWNNEQFF,few,TRBD1,TRBJ2-1,15,TRBV11-3
TGCGCCAGCAGCTTGGGAAGCGGGTCTAACCAAGAGACCCAGTACTTC,CASSLGSGSNQETQYF,many,NA,TRBJ2-5,16,TRBV5-1
TGTGCCAGCAGTCAGTGGGACAGTCAAGAGACCCAGTACTTC,CASSQWDSQETQYF,NA,TRBD1,TRBJ2-5,14,TRBV12-3/TRBV12-4
TGCAGTGCAGGACGACTAGCGGGGGGCCCTAGCACAGATACGCAGTATTTT,CSAGRLAGGPSTDTQYF,NA,TRBD2,TRBJ2-3,17,TRBV20-1
TGCGCCAGCAGCCCCCCCCCGTCCGGGACAGGGGTAGATGGCTACACCTTC,CASSPPPSGTGVDGYTF,many,TRBD1,TRBJ1-2,17,TRBV5-1
TGCAGTGCTAGAGATTCGCGTCGGCTAGCGGAGGCCAATGAGCAGTTCTTC,CSARDSRRLAEANEQFF,NA,TRBD2,TRBJ2-1,17,TRBV20-1
TGTGCCAGCAGTTACCTCTCCGGGGCCCAGTACTTC,CASSYLSGAQYF,few,NA,TRBJ2-5,12,TRBV6-6
TGTGCCAGCCGTTCATGGGACAGGGGTGGGCATGGCTACACCTTC,CASRSWDRGGHGYTF,few,TRBD1,TRBJ1-2,15,TRBV6-5
TGCGCCAGCAGCTTGGAGGGTAAGAGAGATACGCAGTATTTT,CASSLEGKRDTQYF,many,NA,TRBJ2-3,14,TRBV5-1
TGCAGTGCTCTTCATGGGACTAGCGGGCTCTACGAGCAGTACTTC,CSALHGTSGLYEQYF,many,TRBD2,TRBJ2-7,15,TRBV20-1
TGCAGTGCTAACCCCGGGACAGTCTCCTACAATGAGCAGTTCTTC,CSANPGTVSYNEQFF,medium-sized,TRBD1,TRBJ2-1,15,TRBV20-1
TGTGCCAGCAGCCCCCTTGGGTTGGGGGACAATGAAAAACTGTTTTTT,CASSPLGLGDNEKLFF,few,NA,TRBJ1-4,16,TRBV28
TGTGCCACCAGCAGAGATCTGGGGTGGACTGAAGCTTTCTTT,CATSRDLGWTEAFF,few,NA,TRBJ1-1,14,TRBV15
TGCGCCAGCAGCTCACCGGCGGTGGATACGCAGTATTTT,CASSSPAVDTQYF,few,NA,TRBJ2-3,13,TRBV5-1
TGTGCCAGCAGTTACCGGACAGGGGTGCCCTACGAGCAGTACTTC,CASSYRTGVPYEQYF,many,TRBD1,TRBJ2-7,15,TRBV12-3/TRBV12-4
TGTGCCAGCAGTTTTCACCCTAGCGGGAGTCGTAGGACAGATACGCAGTATTTT,CASSFHPSGSRRTDTQYF,NA,TRBD2,TRBJ2-3,18,TRBV28